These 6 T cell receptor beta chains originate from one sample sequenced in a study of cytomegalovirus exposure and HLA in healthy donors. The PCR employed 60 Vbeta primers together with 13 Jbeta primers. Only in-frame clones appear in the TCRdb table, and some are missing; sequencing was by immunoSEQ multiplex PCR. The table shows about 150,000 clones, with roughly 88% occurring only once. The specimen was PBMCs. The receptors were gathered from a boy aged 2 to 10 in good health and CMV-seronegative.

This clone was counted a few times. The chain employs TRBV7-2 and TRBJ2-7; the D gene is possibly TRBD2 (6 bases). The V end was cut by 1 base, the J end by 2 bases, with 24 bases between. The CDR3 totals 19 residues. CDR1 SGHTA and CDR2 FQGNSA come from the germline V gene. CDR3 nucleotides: TGTGCCAGCAGCTTAGTTTCGAGCGGGTCCCCAATTCAGGCCTACGAGCAGTACTTC. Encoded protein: CASSLVSSGSPIQAYEQYF.

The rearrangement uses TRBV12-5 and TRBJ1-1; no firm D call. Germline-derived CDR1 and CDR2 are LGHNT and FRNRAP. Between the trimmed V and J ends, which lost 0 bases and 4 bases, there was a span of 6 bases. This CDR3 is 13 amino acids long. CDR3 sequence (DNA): TGTGCTAGTGGTTTGGTACTAGGCACTGAAGCTTTCTTT. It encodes CASGLVLGTEAFF. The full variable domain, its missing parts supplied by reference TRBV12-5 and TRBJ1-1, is DARVTQTPRHKVTEMGQEVTMRCQPILGHNTVFWYRQTMMQGLELLAYFRNRAPLDDSGMPKDRFSAEMPDATLATLKIQPSEPRDSAVYFCASGLVLGTEAFFGQGTRLTVV.

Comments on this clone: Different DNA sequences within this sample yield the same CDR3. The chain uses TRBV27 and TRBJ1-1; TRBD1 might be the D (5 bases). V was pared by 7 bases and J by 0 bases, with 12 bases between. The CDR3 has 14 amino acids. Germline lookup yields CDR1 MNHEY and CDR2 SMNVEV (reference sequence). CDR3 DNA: TGTGCCAGCAATCCGACAGTTATGAACACTGAAGCTTTCTTT. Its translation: CASNPTVMNTEAFF.

The CDR3 nucleotides are TGTGCCAGCAGCGTAGAGGGACAGGGAAACATTCAGTACTTC. Its translation: CASSVEGQGNIQYF. This chain joins TRBV9 and TRBJ2-4, with TRBD1 identical over 9 bases. V gave up 0 bases and J gave up 6 bases; unmatched junction bases: 1. This CDR3 has 14 amino acids. Germline V gene data show CDR1 as SGDLS and CDR2 as YYNGEE. Drawing the rest from reference TRBV9 and TRBJ2-4, the complete variable domain is DSGVTQTPKHLITATGQRVTLRCSPRSGDLSVYWYQQSLDQGLQFLIQYYNGEERAKGNILERFSAQQFPDLHSELNLSSLELGDSALYFCASSVEGQGNIQYFGAGTRLSVL.

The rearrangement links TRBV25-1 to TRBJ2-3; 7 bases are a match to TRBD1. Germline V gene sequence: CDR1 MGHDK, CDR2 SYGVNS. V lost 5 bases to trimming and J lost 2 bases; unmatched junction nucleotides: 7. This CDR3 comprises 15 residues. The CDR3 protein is CASSPPGQSTDTQYF. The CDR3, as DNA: TGTGCCAGCAGTCCTCCGGGACAGTCCACAGATACGCAGTATTTT.

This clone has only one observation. The CDR3 DNA sequence: TGTGCCAGCAGCCCATTAGCGGGGGGCCCCTACAATGAGCAGTTCTTC. It yields the protein CASSPLAGGPYNEQFF. The chain is built from TRBV7-3 and TRBJ2-1; 10 positions match TRBD2. The CDR3 has 16 residues. Germline V gene data show CDR1 as SGHTA and CDR2 as FQGTGA. V shed 5 bases and J 2 bases; nucleotides not matched to a gene: 6.